This TCR beta chain was captured in a study of cytomegalovirus exposure and HLA in healthy donors. Study-wide points: Owing to their indistinguishability, certain V segments, notably TRBV6-2 and TRBV6-3, were excluded. The productive fraction for most TCR beta V segments was about 87% or about 30% in an earlier analysis.

Use of 60 Vbeta and 13 Jbeta primers characterized the PCR. Method: immunoSEQ multiplex PCR; TCRdb's copy keeps in-frame clones and lacks some. The table records approximately 120,000 clones, about three quarters of them present only once. CDR3 length: 13 amino acids. CDR1 MNHEY and CDR2 SVGAGI come from the germline V gene. Trimming cost V 7 bases and J 0 bases, with 8 bases left between them. Of note for this clone: Its antigen is undetermined.

The TCR was taken from a man aged 25 to 40 in good health and CMV-seronegative. The rearrangement joins TRBV6-5 to TRBJ2-3; D is ambiguous. Source material: PBMCs. The DNA of the CDR3 is TGTGCCAGCATGAGCCCTAGCACAGATACGCAGTATTTT. Protein product: CASMSPSTDTQYF.